This passage covers 17 T cell receptor beta chains from one sample sequenced in a study of T cell repertoires and HLA-DP antigens. Their cognate antigens are unknown. Libraries were prepared by immunoSEQ multiplex PCR; TCRdb keeps only in-frame clonotypes and omits some of them. The sample holds about 89,000 clones, about 89% seen once. Sequences were obtained from CD4+ T cells from PBMCs. Receptors originate from a man aged 50 to 60 in good health and CMV-seronegative.

This chain uses TRBV5-1 with TRBJ2-7; tentatively, D is TRBD1 (5 bases). From germline, CDR1 is SGHRS and CDR2 YFSETQ. The V and J ends lost 4 bases and 3 bases respectively, with 14 bases between them. The CDR3 contains 14 residues. DNA of the CDR3: TGCGCCAGCAGCCCAACCTCGACAGACTACGAGCAGTACTTC. Amino acid sequence: CASSPTSTDYEQYF.

The CDR3 is CSVAGSLNEKLFF. The CDR3 bases are TGCAGCGTTGCAGGTTCCCTTAATGAAAAACTGTTTTTT. J is TRBJ1-4 and V is TRBV29-1; D unresolved. Germline CDR1 and CDR2: SQVTM and ANQGSEA. There are 13 residues in the CDR3. V lost 4 bases, J lost 4 bases, and 10 bases lay in between.

Only one count was recorded for this clone. This chain uses TRBV18 with TRBJ1-6; 7 positions match TRBD1. Germline loops: CDR1 KGHSH, CDR2 LQKENI. After removal of 6 bases from V and 6 bases from J, the junction contained 5 bases not matched to a gene. The CDR3 covers 14 residues. Here the CDR3 reads CASSLDRVNSPLHF. The CDR3 region has the DNA TGTGCCAGCTCCCTCGACAGGGTTAATTCACCCCTCCACTTT.

The chain is built from TRBV5-4 and TRBJ2-1; possibly TRBD2 for D (7 bases). The CDR3 runs to 14 residues. Germline V CDR1 and CDR2: SGHNT, YYREEE (reference sequence). The germline V and J ends were trimmed by 3 bases and 8 bases, with 15 bases remaining between them. The chain's CDR3 is CASSSEGGAYEQFF. DNA for the CDR3: TGTGCCAGCAGCTCCGAAGGGGGGGCGTATGAGCAGTTCTTC.

The rearrangement links TRBV4-3 to TRBJ1-2, with 9 bases that match TRBD1. The CDR3 spans 16 residues. The ends lost 3 bases at V and 7 bases at J; junction bases unmatched: 12. The germline CDR1 and CDR2 sequences are LGHNA and YSLEER. CDR3 residues: CASSQRSGTGIGGYTF. The CDR3 DNA reads TGCGCCAGCAGCCAGCGATCCGGGACAGGGATCGGTGGCTACACCTTC.

The chain couples TRBV6-1 to TRBJ2-7, with 14 nucleotides matching TRBD2. V was clipped by 3 bases and J by 3 bases; unmatched bases: 7. There are 17 residues in the CDR3. CDR1 is MNHNS and CDR2 is SASEGT in the germline V gene. CDR3 protein: CASSDGTSGGQRYEQYF. CDR3 sequence (DNA): TGTGCCAGCAGTGATGGGACTAGCGGGGGACAACGCTACGAGCAGTACTTC.

The rearrangement links TRBV9 to TRBJ2-5, with D possibly matching TRBD2 (6 bases). Germline values: CDR1 SGDLS, CDR2 YYNGEE. CDR3 size: 14 residues. The V gene lost 0 bases and the J gene lost 4 bases, with 10 bases spanning the gap. Written as DNA, the CDR3 is TGTGCCAGCAGCGTAGGTTGGCGGGGAGAGACCCAGTACTTC. Translated, it gives CASSVGWRGETQYF. The full variable domain, with the rest looked up from reference TRBV9 and TRBJ2-5, is DSGVTQTPKHLITATGQRVTLRCSPRSGDLSVYWYQQSLDQGLQFLIQYYNGEERAKGNILERFSAQQFPDLHSELNLSSLELGDSALYFCASSVGWRGETQYFGPGTRLLVL.

The chain recombines TRBV25-1 with TRBJ1-2; no clear D. V lost 6 bases, J lost 5 bases, and 22 bases lay in between. The CDR3 sequence is 16 residues long. Germline V gene lookup returns CDR1 MGHDK and CDR2 SYGVNS. For the CDR3, the DNA is TGTGCCAGCAGCGACGACTACCGGGCACGGTGGTATGGCTACACCTTC. The encoded protein is CASSDDYRARWYGYTF.

This clone was picked up a small number of times. The V call is TRBV7-9, the J call TRBJ1-2; possible D gene TRBD1, 6 bases. Germline lookup yields CDR1 SEHNR and CDR2 FQNEAQ (reference sequence). The CDR3 spans 15 residues. V lost 2 bases and J 5 bases, leaving 15 bases between the germline ends. This chain's CDR3 is CASSLRDMRKYGYTF. CDR3 nucleotide sequence: TGTGCCAGCAGCTTACGGGACATGAGGAAATATGGCTACACCTTC.

This chain links TRBV6-6 with TRBJ1-2; 8 nucleotides align to TRBD1. CDR3 length: 13 residues. J gave up 7 bases and V 5 bases, and 6 bases lay outside the gene matches. CDR1 and CDR2 from the germline V gene are MNHNY and SVGAGI (reference sequence). The CDR3 DNA is TGTGCCAGCAGTGCCCGGACAGGGTTTGGCTACACCTTC. Its protein is CASSARTGFGYTF.

The chain employs TRBV7-9 and TRBJ2-1, with 7 bases lining up with TRBD2. J gave up 2 bases and V 5 bases, and 6 bases lay outside the gene matches. The CDR3 sequence is 15 residues long. Per germline, CDR1 SEHNR and CDR2 FQNEAQ (reference sequence). The CDR3 coding sequence is TGTGCCAGCAGCCAAGGGAGCGGGGCCTACAATGAGCAGTTCTTC. This encodes CASSQGSGAYNEQFF.

The V call is TRBV18, the J call TRBJ1-1; D is unresolved. The germline gives CDR1 KGHSH, CDR2 LQKENI. The CDR3 contains 16 residues. V was clipped by 3 bases and J by 0 bases, with 14 bases between them. This chain's CDR3 is CASSPSSAQMNTEAFF. The CDR3 DNA reads TGTGCCAGCTCACCTTCATCCGCCCAAATGAACACTGAAGCTTTCTTT. The full variable domain, completed using reference TRBV18 and TRBJ1-1, is NAGVMQNPRHLVRRRGQEARLRCSPMKGHSHVYWYRQLPEEGLKFMVYLQKENIIDESGMPKERFSAEFPKEGPSILRIQQVVRGDSAAYFCASSPSSAQMNTEAFFGQGTRLTVV.

The chain links TRBV28 to TRBJ2-7, with TRBD1 identical over 9 bases. V lost 6 bases to trimming and J lost 6 bases; unmatched junction nucleotides: 9. Germline loops: CDR1 MDHEN, CDR2 SYDVKM. The CDR3 runs 14 residues. The DNA for the CDR3 is TGTGCCAGCAGGCCCGGGGACAGGGTGGGCGAGCAGTACTTC. Its translation is CASRPGDRVGEQYF.

The chain carries TRBV4-3 and TRBJ1-4; D uncertain. V lost 4 bases to trimming and J lost 0 bases, with 9 bases between them. In germline, CDR1 is LGHNA, CDR2 YSLEER. The CDR3 extends over 15 amino acids. The CDR3 is CASSRGGATNEKLFF. The CDR3 DNA follows: TGCGCCAGCAGCCGGGGTGGTGCAACTAATGAAAAACTGTTTTTT.

The chain employs TRBV9 and TRBJ2-3, with 9 bases that match TRBD2. Trimming removed 3 bases from V and 6 bases from J; junction bases left unmatched: 11. The CDR3 sequence is 16 residues long. Per germline, CDR1 SGDLS and CDR2 YYNGEE. CDR3 bases: TGTGCCAGCAGCGCGGGCGGCGGGGGGGGTCCGGATACGCAGTATTTT. Its translation: CASSAGGGGGPDTQYF. Supplemented by reference TRBV9 and TRBJ2-3, the full variable domain reads DSGVTQTPKHLITATGQRVTLRCSPRSGDLSVYWYQQSLDQGLQFLIQYYNGEERAKGNILERFSAQQFPDLHSELNLSSLELGDSALYFCASSAGGGGGPDTQYFGPGTRLTVL.

V gene TRBV6-5 combines with J gene TRBJ2-7, with D maybe TRBD1 (6 bases). Germline CDR1 and CDR2: MNHEY and SVGAGI. V shed 5 bases and J shed 3 bases, with 11 bases lying between them. The CDR3 extends over 13 amino acids. CDR3 protein: CASSVGTRYEQYF. CDR3 in DNA: TGTGCCAGCAGTGTGGGGACACGCTACGAGCAGTACTTC.

The genes are TRBV30 and TRBJ2-3, with 8 bases identical to TRBD1. Looked up from germline, CDR1 is GTSNPN and CDR2 is SVGIG (reference sequence). The junction had 8 bases not matched to a gene; V was cut back by 2 bases and J by 7 bases. This CDR3 is built from 14 residues. CDR3 sequence: CAWSRAGGIYTQYF. CDR3 bases: TGTGCCTGGAGTCGGGCAGGGGGCATTTATACGCAGTATTTT.